Listed below are T cell receptor beta chains from one sample, sequenced in a study of shared clonotypes between healthy human individuals. Clones were sequenced by immunoSEQ multiplex PCR, and TCRdb holds only the in-frame ones, with some missing. The sample has about 470,000 clones, around 79% seen once. The material sequenced was PBMCs. The origin of the receptors is a woman between 35 and 50 years old in good health. Some clones in this sample may be carry-over from other donors' samples. The CDR3 runs from the conserved cysteine through the conserved F or W. The D gene is left open where the match is weak. The listing skips clone size in some rows; elsewhere it reads once, few, many or a size class.

V	size	D	J	CDR3	DNA
TRBV7-2	few	-	TRBJ1-1	CASSPRISEAFF	TGTGCCAGCAGCCCCAGGATCTCTGAAGCTTTCTTT
TRBV5-1	once	TRBD2	TRBJ2-1	CASSLRASGASDNEQFF	TGCGCCAGCAGCTTGAGGGCTAGCGGGGCGTCGGACAATGAGCAGTTCTTC
TRBV28	-	TRBD1	TRBJ2-4	CASNPTGGFGSAKNIQYF	TGTGCCAGTAATCCGACAGGGGGATTTGGTTCGGCCAAAAACATTCAGTACTTC
TRBV6-6	-	-	TRBJ1-3	CASKGRTDFIIYF	TGTGCCAGCAAGGGGAGGACAGATTTTATCATATATTTT
TRBV5-1	-	-	TRBJ2-7	CASSPGGLISYEQYF	TGCGCCAGCAGCCCAGGGGGACTGATCTCCTACGAGCAGTACTTC
TRBV10-3	-	TRBD2	TRBJ2-3	CAISDLGLANTDTQYF	TGTGCCATCAGTGATTTAGGACTAGCGAACACAGATACGCAGTATTTT
TRBV6-1	-	TRBD1	TRBJ2-7	CASTLAGGYEQYF	TGTGCCAGCACCCTTGCAGGGGGCTACGAGCAGTACTTC
TRBV19	-	TRBD2	TRBJ2-7	CASSITLAGAPEQYF	TGTGCCAGTAGTATAACTCTAGCGGGAGCACCCGAGCAGTACTTC
TRBV18	-	-	TRBJ2-3	CASSPGLLDTQYF	TGTGCCAGCTCACCGGGGCTACTCGATACGCAGTATTTT
TRBV5-1	-	-	TRBJ2-7	CASSLLGGTYEQYF	TGCGCCAGCAGCTTGCTAGGGGGAACCTACGAGCAGTACTTC
TRBV6-6	-	-	TRBJ2-1	CASSYIGGPEQFF	TGTGCCAGCAGTTACATTGGGGGTCCTGAGCAGTTCTTC
TRBV9	-	TRBD1	TRBJ1-2	CASSVGAGQSYGYTF	TGTGCCAGCAGCGTCGGAGCGGGACAGTCCTATGGCTACACCTTC
TRBV7-6	-	-	TRBJ2-5	CASSLPQETQYF	TGTGCCAGCAGCTTACCGCAAGAGACCCAGTACTTC
TRBV20-1	-	-	TRBJ2-7	CSASGSYEQYF	TGCAGTGCTAGCGGCTCCTACGAGCAGTACTTC
TRBV6-1	-	TRBD1	TRBJ1-2	CASSEPLGGSYGYTF	TGTGCCAGCAGTGAACCCCTAGGGGGCAGCTATGGCTACACCTTC
TRBV29-1	-	-	TRBJ2-3	CSVEPPNTDTQYF	TGCAGCGTTGAACCCCCTAACACAGATACGCAGTATTTT
TRBV28	many	-	TRBJ2-4	CASSPLLLVAKNIQYF	TGTGCCAGCAGCCCCCTACTCCTGGTAGCCAAAAACATTCAGTACTTC
TRBV28	-	TRBD1	TRBJ1-5	CASSTQGAGNQPQHF	TGTGCCAGCAGCACACAGGGGGCCGGCAATCAGCCCCAGCATTTT